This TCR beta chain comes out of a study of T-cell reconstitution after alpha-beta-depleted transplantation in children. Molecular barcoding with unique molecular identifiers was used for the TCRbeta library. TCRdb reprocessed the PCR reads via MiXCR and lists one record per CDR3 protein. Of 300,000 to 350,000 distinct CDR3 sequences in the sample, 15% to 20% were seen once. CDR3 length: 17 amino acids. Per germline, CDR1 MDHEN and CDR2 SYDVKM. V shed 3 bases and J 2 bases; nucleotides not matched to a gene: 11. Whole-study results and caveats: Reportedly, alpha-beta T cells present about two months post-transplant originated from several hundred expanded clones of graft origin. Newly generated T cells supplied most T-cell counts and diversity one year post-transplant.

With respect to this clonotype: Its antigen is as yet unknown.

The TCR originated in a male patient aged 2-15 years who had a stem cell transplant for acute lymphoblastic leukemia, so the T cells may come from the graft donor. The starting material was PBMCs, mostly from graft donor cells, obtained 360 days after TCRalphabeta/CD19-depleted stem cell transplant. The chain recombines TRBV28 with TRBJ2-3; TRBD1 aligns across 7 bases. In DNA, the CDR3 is TGTGCCAGCAGTTTCCAGCCGGGACAGCTTTTCACAGATACGCAGTATTTT. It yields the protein CASSFQPGQLFTDTQYF.